This T cell receptor (beta chain) was sequenced for a study of shared clonotypes between healthy human individuals. This table comes from immunoSEQ multiplex PCR, and its TCRdb copy is limited to in-frame clones, with some not included. The table has about 2.4 million clones, approximately 92% seen once. The CDR3 spans 16 residues. CDR1 and CDR2 (germline): KGHSH, LQKENI. Trimming shortened V by 3 bases and J by 3 bases, and 18 bases separated the two germline ends. The J gene is TRBJ2-7, the V gene TRBV18; maybe TRBD1 (7 bases). The sequence was collected from a man between 18 and 35 years old in good health. Sequencing used naive CD4+ T cells sorted from blood. The subset denotes: CD45RA+ positively selected. For the CDR3, the DNA is TGTGCCAGCTCACCCTCTCGGACAGGACTACTCTACGAGCAGTACTTC. Translated, it gives CASSPSRTGLLYEQYF.